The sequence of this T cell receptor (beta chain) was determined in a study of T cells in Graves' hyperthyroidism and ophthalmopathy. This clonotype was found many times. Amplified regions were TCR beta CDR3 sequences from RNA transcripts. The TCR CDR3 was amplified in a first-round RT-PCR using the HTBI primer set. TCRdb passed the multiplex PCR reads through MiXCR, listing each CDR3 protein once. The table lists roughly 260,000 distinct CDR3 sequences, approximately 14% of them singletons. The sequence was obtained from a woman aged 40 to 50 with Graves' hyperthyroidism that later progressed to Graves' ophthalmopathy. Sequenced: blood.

The CDR3 DNA reads TGTGCCAGCAGGGCCGTGGCACGGAGGGCCCTTGGGGAGACCCAGTACTTC. The encoded protein is CASRAVARRALGETQYF. This chain links TRBV2 with TRBJ2-5; a possible D gene is TRBD2 (6 bases). Germline-derived CDR1 and CDR2 are SNHLY and FYNNEI. With 6 bases removed from V and 5 bases from J, the gap between germline ends came to 25 bases. The CDR3 consists of 17 residues.